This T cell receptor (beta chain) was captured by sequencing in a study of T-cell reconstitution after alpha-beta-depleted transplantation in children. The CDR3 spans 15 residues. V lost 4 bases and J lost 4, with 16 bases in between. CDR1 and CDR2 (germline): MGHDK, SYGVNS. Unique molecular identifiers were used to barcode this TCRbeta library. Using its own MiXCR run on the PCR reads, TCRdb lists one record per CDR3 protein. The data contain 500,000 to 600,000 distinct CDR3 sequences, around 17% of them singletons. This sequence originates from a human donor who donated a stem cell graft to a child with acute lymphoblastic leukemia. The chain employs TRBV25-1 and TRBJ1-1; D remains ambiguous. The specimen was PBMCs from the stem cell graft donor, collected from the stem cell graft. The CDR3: CASSGIAGVVTEAFF. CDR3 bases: TGTGCCAGCAGTGGGATAGCAGGAGTTGTCACTGAAGCTTTCTTT.